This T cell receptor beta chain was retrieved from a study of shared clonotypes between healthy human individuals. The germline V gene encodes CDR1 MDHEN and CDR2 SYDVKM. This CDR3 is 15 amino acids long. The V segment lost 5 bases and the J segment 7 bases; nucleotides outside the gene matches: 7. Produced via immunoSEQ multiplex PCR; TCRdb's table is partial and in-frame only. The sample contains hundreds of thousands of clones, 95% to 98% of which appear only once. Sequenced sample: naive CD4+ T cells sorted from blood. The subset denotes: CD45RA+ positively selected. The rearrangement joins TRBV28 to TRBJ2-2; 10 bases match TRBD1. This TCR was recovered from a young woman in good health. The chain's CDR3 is CASSLGTGVGGELFF. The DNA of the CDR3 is TGTGCCAGCAGTCTCGGGACAGGGGTCGGCGGGGAGCTGTTTTTT.